This record concerns one T cell receptor (beta chain) sequence. Antigen: not known. Sequencing targeted expressed TCRB transcripts, as all isolated RNA had been reverse transcribed. Profiled with immunoSEQ multiplex PCR; TCRdb holds only in-frame clones, not every one. The data show almost 350,000 clones, with approximately 10% seen just once and roughly 1% held by the top ten. This specimen belongs to a study of beta chain features in type 1 diabetes. General study results and limits: All four CD4+ subsets of Type 1 diabetes patients contained TCRB CDR3s that were moderately but significantly shorter.

Germline V lookup: CDR1 SGHRS, CDR2 YFSETQ. The CDR3 has 16 residues. Trimming removed 1 base from V and 4 bases from J, with 14 bases in between. The V and J genes are TRBV5-1 and TRBJ1-4; D is uncertain. Sequencing input: central memory CD4+ T cells from blood. The origin of this receptor is a man aged 25 to 40 with type 1 diabetes. The CDR3 loop reads CASSLSFSGNNEKLFF. DNA for the CDR3: TGCGCCAGCAGCTTGAGTTTTTCGGGAAATAATGAAAAACTGTTTTTT. The whole variable domain, remainder taken from reference TRBV5-1 and TRBJ1-4, is KAGVTQTPRYLIKTRGQQVTLSCSPISGHRSVSWYQQTPGQGLQFLFEYFSETQRNKGNFPGRFSGRQFSNSRSEMNVSTLELGDSALYLCASSLSFSGNNEKLFFGSGTQLSVL.